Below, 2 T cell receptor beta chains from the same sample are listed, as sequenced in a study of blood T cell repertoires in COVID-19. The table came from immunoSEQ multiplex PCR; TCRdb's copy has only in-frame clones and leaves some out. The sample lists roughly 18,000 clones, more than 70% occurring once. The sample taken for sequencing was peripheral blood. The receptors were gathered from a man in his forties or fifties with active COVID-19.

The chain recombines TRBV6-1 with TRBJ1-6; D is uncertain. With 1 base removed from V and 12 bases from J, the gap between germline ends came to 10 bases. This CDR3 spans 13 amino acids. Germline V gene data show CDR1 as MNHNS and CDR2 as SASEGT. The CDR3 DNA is TGTGCCAGCAGTGAAGTCCCGCGATTACCCCTCCACTTT. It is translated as CASSEVPRLPLHF.

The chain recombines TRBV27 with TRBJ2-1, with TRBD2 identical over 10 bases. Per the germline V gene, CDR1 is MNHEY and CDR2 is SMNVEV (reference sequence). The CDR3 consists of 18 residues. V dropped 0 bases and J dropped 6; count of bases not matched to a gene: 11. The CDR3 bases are TGTGCCAGCAGTTTATCCACCTCTCTAGCGGGAGTATCCAATGAGCAGTTCTTC. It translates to CASSLSTSLAGVSNEQFF.